One and the same sample provided the 22 T cell receptor beta chains below, sequenced in a study of shared clonotypes between healthy human individuals. Produced via immunoSEQ multiplex PCR; TCRdb's table is partial and in-frame only. The table includes about 2.3 million clones, around 93% detected once. Sequencing was performed on naive CD4+ T cells from PBMCs. As for subset: CD45RA+ positively selected. The receptor set was obtained from a man younger than 35 in good health. Some clones in this sample may be carry-over from other donors' samples.

Written as DNA, the CDR3 is TGCGCCAGCAGCAAGGCGGGGCAGGGGGCGGGGGAGCAGTTCTTC. Its protein product is CASSKAGQGAGEQFF. V usage is TRBV4-1 and J usage is TRBJ2-1, with 8 bases matching TRBD1. CDR1 and CDR2 (germline): MGHRA, YSYEKL. This CDR3 spans 15 amino acids. The junction had 13 bases not matched to a gene; V was cut back by 5 bases and J by 10 bases.

This chain joins TRBV5-4 and TRBJ2-1; 13 bases are shared with TRBD2. The CDR3 runs 17 residues. The J segment lost 2 bases and the V segment lost 4 bases, leaving 6 bases of the junction unmatched. Germline values: CDR1 SGHNT, CDR2 YYREEE (reference sequence). Written as DNA, the CDR3 is TGTGCCAGCAGCCCCGATACTAGCGGGAGGGCCTACAATGAGCAGTTCTTC. Its translation is CASSPDTSGRAYNEQFF. Together with reference TRBV5-4 and TRBJ2-1, the CDR3 gives the full variable domain: ETGVTQSPTHLIKTRGQQVTLRCSSQSGHNTVSWYQQALGQGPQFIFQYYREEENGRGNFPPRFSGLQFPNYSSELNVNALELDDSALYLCASSPDTSGRAYNEQFFGPGTRLTVL.

V usage is TRBV18 and J usage is TRBJ1-2; D is possibly TRBD1 (6 bases). The CDR3 loop spans 15 amino acids. CDR1 is KGHSH and CDR2 is LQKENI in the germline V gene. V lost 1 base to trimming and J lost 3 bases, with 12 bases between them. CDR3 sequence reads: CASSPRSGGDYGYTF. CDR3 coding DNA: TGTGCCAGCTCACCACGTTCGGGGGGCGACTATGGCTACACCTTC.

The genes are TRBV6-6 and TRBJ2-7, with 11 bases aligning to TRBD2. Germline-derived CDR1 and CDR2 are MNHNY and SVGAGI (reference sequence). The J segment lost 4 bases and the V segment lost 6 bases, leaving 11 bases of the junction unmatched. This CDR3 contains 16 residues. As DNA, the CDR3 is TGTGCCAGCAGCCACCCCATTAGCGGGAGGGCTTACGAGCAGTACTTC. This sequence encodes CASSHPISGRAYEQYF.

The chain couples TRBV5-5 to TRBJ2-3, with a possible D match to TRBD2 (6 bases). CDR3 length equals 17 residues. The V end lost 2 bases, the J end lost 1 base, and 17 bases lay between the germline ends. The germline V gene has CDR1 SGHKS and CDR2 YYEKEE (reference sequence). The CDR3 region has the DNA TGTGCCAGCAGCTTTGAGCCTCTCGGGAGAGGCACAGATACGCAGTATTTT. Its protein product is CASSFEPLGRGTDTQYF. The entire variable domain, with the rest obtained from reference TRBV5-5 and TRBJ2-3, is as follows: DAGVTQSPTHLIKTRGQQVTLRCSPISGHKSVSWYQQVLGQGPQFIFQYYEKEERGRGNFPDRFSARQFPNYSSELNVNALLLGDSALYLCASSFEPLGRGTDTQYFGPGTRLTVL.

On this clone: Other nucleotide sequences from this sample produce the same CDR3. The rearrangement links TRBV2 to TRBJ1-4; 7 bases fit TRBD1. Germline CDR1 reads SNHLY; CDR2 reads FYNNEI. The CDR3 covers 14 residues. The V gene end was trimmed by 2 bases and the J gene end by 5 bases; junction bases not matched to a gene: 2. CDR3 protein: CASSEQGGNEKLFF. CDR3 nucleotide sequence: TGTGCCAGCAGTGAACAGGGGGGGAATGAAAAACTGTTTTTT. The full variable domain, its missing parts supplied by reference TRBV2 and TRBJ1-4, is EPEVTQTPSHQVTQMGQEVILRCVPISNHLYFYWYRQILGQKVEFLVSFYNNEISEKSEIFDDQFSVERPDGSNFTLKIRSTKLEDSAMYFCASSEQGGNEKLFFGSGTQLSVL.

The rearrangement uses TRBV7-9 and TRBJ1-4, with TRBD1 as a possible D gene (5 bases). The ends were cut back, 2 bases at V and 7 bases at J, with 14 bases in the middle. Germline V CDR1 and CDR2: SEHNR, FQNEAQ (reference sequence). There are 15 residues in the CDR3. This CDR3 is CASSLSGGVGEKLFF. CDR3 in DNA: TGTGCCAGCAGCTTATCTGGGGGAGTTGGTGAAAAACTGTTTTTT.

This clone was counted a single time. The chain is built from TRBV7-9 and TRBJ2-3; weak D call: TRBD2 (6 bases). V was clipped by 3 bases and J by 0 bases, with 10 bases between them. CDR3 length: 15 amino acids. CDR1 is SEHNR, CDR2 FQNEAQ, per germline (reference sequence). The DNA of the CDR3 is TGTGCCAGCAGCTTGACCGGGACTAGCACAGATACGCAGTATTTT. Translating it yields CASSLTGTSTDTQYF.

The chain recombines TRBV29-1 with TRBJ2-3; tentative D call: TRBD2 (7 bases). Trimming left V 5 bases short and J 6 bases short, with 12 bases between. The CDR3 sequence is 12 residues long. Germline lookup yields CDR1 SQVTM and CDR2 ANQGSEA. The CDR3 DNA follows: TGCAGCGTTCAGGGGAGGGCGGATACGCAGTATTTT. Translated, it gives CSVQGRADTQYF.

The genes are TRBV29-1 and TRBJ2-1; 11 bases fit TRBD1. Unmatched junction bases numbered 8, after V lost 5 bases and J lost 8 bases. Germline V CDR1 and CDR2: SQVTM, ANQGSEA. CDR3 length: 14 residues. The CDR3 nucleotides are TGCAGCGTTTCCGGACAGGGGGCGCTTGATGAGCAGTTCTTC. This sequence encodes CSVSGQGALDEQFF.

The chain is built from TRBV29-1 and TRBJ2-7; 9 bases map to TRBD1. CDR3 length equals 13 residues. After removal of 5 bases from V and 3 bases from J, the junction contained 5 bases not matched to a gene. The germline V gene encodes CDR1 SQVTM and CDR2 ANQGSEA. Here the CDR3 DNA reads TGCAGCGTTTGGTCGGGACAGGGCTACGAGCAGTACTTC. Its protein is CSVWSGQGYEQYF.

This chain connects TRBV7-6 to TRBJ2-1; 9 bases agree with TRBD2. The V segment lost 0 bases and the J segment 6 bases; nucleotides outside the gene matches: 6. Germline V gives CDR1 SGHVS, CDR2 FNYEAQ. The CDR3 contains 16 residues. The CDR3 is CASSLAAGGPVNEQFF. The CDR3, as DNA: TGTGCCAGCAGCTTAGCGGCGGGAGGGCCGGTCAATGAGCAGTTCTTC.

The rearrangement joins TRBV28 to TRBJ2-7; D is possibly TRBD2 (5 bases). Germline V CDR1 and CDR2: MDHEN, SYDVKM. V was clipped by 7 bases and J by 2 bases, with 15 bases between them. CDR3 length equals 14 residues. This chain's CDR3 is CASKVGDFTYEQYF. CDR3 DNA sequence: TGTGCCAGCAAGGTGGGAGACTTCACCTACGAGCAGTACTTC.

This clone has only a few counts. V gene TRBV10-3 combines with J gene TRBJ1-1; no firm D call. The CDR3 sequence is 13 residues long. Trimming shortened V by 8 bases and J by 0 bases, and 10 bases separated the two germline ends. Germline CDR1 ENHRY, CDR2 SYGVKD. This CDR3 reads CAIGPGLNTEAFF. DNA for the CDR3: TGTGCCATCGGACCAGGTCTGAACACTGAAGCTTTCTTT.

This clone was seen more than once but under ten times. Other DNA sequences within the sample encode an identical CDR3. V usage is TRBV6-5 and J usage is TRBJ1-4; maybe TRBD1 (6 bases). V was cut by 2 bases and J by 5 bases, with 6 bases left in between. This CDR3 spans 13 amino acids. Germline CDR1 MNHEY, CDR2 SVGAGI. Written as DNA, the CDR3 is TGTGCCAGCAGTTACACAGGGAATGAAAAACTGTTTTTT. Protein: CASSYTGNEKLFF.

This chain links TRBV6-5 with TRBJ2-7, with D possibly TRBD1 on 6 matching bases. The ends were cut back, 7 bases at V and 3 bases at J, with 13 bases in the middle. CDR1 is MNHEY, CDR2 SVGAGI, per germline. CDR3 length: 13 residues. The CDR3 DNA follows: TGTGCCAGCACCAGGGGCACGAACTACGAGCAGTACTTC. Translation gives CASTRGTNYEQYF.

This clone was seen once. The rearrangement uses TRBV19 and TRBJ2-2; 9 positions match TRBD2. Unmatched junction bases numbered 8, after V lost 6 bases and J lost 0 bases. The CDR3 runs to 17 residues. Germline V gene data show CDR1 as LNHDA and CDR2 as SQIVND (reference sequence). The CDR3 loop is CASRSRGRAPNTGELFF. Written as DNA, the CDR3 is TGTGCCAGTAGGTCTCGCGGGAGGGCCCCGAACACCGGGGAGCTGTTTTTT. Full variable domain (missing parts from reference TRBV19 and TRBJ2-2): DGGITQSPKYLFRKEGQNVTLSCEQNLNHDAMYWYRQDPGQGLRLIYYSQIVNDFQKGDIAEGYSVSREKKESFPLTVTSAQKNPTAFYLCASRSRGRAPNTGELFFGEGSRLTVL.

The chain links TRBV27 to TRBJ2-7; 10 bases align to TRBD2. The germline CDR1 and CDR2 sequences are MNHEY and SMNVEV (reference sequence). V shed 7 bases and J 4 bases; nucleotides not matched to a gene: 7. The CDR3 length is 14 residues. The CDR3 here is CASTSLAGVYEQYF. The CDR3 coding sequence is TGTGCCAGCACCTCCCTAGCGGGAGTTTACGAGCAGTACTTC.

The gene calls are TRBV5-1 and TRBJ2-2; D not certain. The germline V and J ends were trimmed by 4 bases and 6 bases, with 13 bases remaining between them. Germline V gene lookup returns CDR1 SGHRS and CDR2 YFSETQ. The CDR3 runs to 14 residues. As DNA, the CDR3 is TGCGCCAGCAGCCCTGGCGCAGCCGCCGGGGAGCTGTTTTTT. It encodes CASSPGAAAGELFF.

V gene TRBV4-1 combines with J gene TRBJ1-5; D uncertain. V was trimmed by 0 bases and J by 3 bases, leaving 12 bases between them. CDR1 MGHRA and CDR2 YSYEKL come from the germline V gene. The CDR3 runs 16 residues. The CDR3 reads CASSQDGSGINQPQHF. Written as DNA, the CDR3 is TGCGCCAGCAGCCAAGATGGATCGGGGATCAATCAGCCCCAGCATTTT.

Notes on this clone: The junction shows a germline mismatch at one end, possibly a read error. Other nucleotide sequences in the sample specify the same CDR3. The genes are TRBV7-2 and TRBJ2-1; perhaps TRBD2 as D (5 bases). This CDR3 comprises 15 residues. From germline, CDR1 is SGHTA and CDR2 FQGNSA. The CDR3: CASSLASVSYNEQFF. The CDR3 nucleotides are TGTGCCAGCAGCCTAGCAAGTGTCTCCTACAATGAGCAGTTCTTC.

This clone was counted between two and nine times. The chain joins TRBV27 to TRBJ1-1, with a tentative D call TRBD1 (6 bases). Trimming removed 3 bases at V and 5 bases at J, with 16 bases between. The CDR3 is 15 residues long. Per germline, CDR1 MNHEY and CDR2 SMNVEV (reference sequence). DNA for the CDR3: TGTGCCAGCAGTTTTCTACAGGGCCCAGGTACTGAAGCTTTCTTT. Amino acid sequence: CASSFLQGPGTEAFF.